Listed here is a single T cell receptor beta chain. Its specificity is not known. This CDR3 comprises 16 residues. Germline V gives CDR1 GTSNPN, CDR2 SVGIG (reference sequence). The V end was cut by 2 bases, the J end by 2 bases, with 18 bases between. The data originate from a study of CD8+ T cells in alopecia areata. The study's findings and limits: Patients shared TCRs less clearly than mice did, possibly for HLA-related reasons. Scalp sample data also include resident alphabeta T cells from normal skin. Higher clonality and more expanded CD8+ clones appeared in lesional than normal scalp.

RNA extraction was followed by reverse transcription into cDNA, which acted as the sequencing template. Clones were read by immunoSEQ multiplex PCR, and TCRdb kept only the in-frame ones, dropping some. Seen here are around 97,000 clones, around 60% observed once, and the top ten hold 7.5% to 9%. Starting from PBMCs, sorting isolated CD4+ and CD8+ T cells. The clonotype originates from a human donor in good health. The chain has TRBV30 and TRBJ2-5; weak D call: TRBD2 (7 bases). The material sequenced was CD4+ T cells sorted from blood. In nucleotides, the CDR3 is TGTGCCTGGAGTCCCGCCCCCGGGGGGCGTCAAGAGACCCAGTACTTC. Protein product: CAWSPAPGGRQETQYF.